This T cell receptor beta chain was sequenced for a study of blood T cells in healthy people across ages. About the research overall: Template-switching capture recovered about one barcoded beta molecule per two T cells.

CDR1 is MNHGY, CDR2 SAAAGT, per germline. V gave up 6 bases and J gave up 2 bases; unmatched junction bases: 12. This CDR3 is 17 amino acids long. With a J-beta primer mix and a sample-barcoded 5' primer, a second PCR ran 7 to 11 cycles. From the 5' RACE reads, TCRdb called clonotypes with MiXCR, one entry per CDR3 protein. The table has around 800,000 distinct CDR3 sequences, about a quarter seen once; the top ten hold around 3%. These records were also assigned to another study, of T cells of mothers and their children. Per that study: The study recruited a few healthy Caucasian mothers and their six children as donors.

The chain employs TRBV6-8 and TRBJ2-4; 8 nucleotides line up with TRBD1. The specimen was blood. This clonotype originated in a boy between 10 and 17 years old in good health. The DNA of the CDR3 is TGTGCCAGCAGCCAGGACAGGGTCTATGGGACCAAAAACATTCAGTACTTC. Amino acids: CASSQDRVYGTKNIQYF.